This T cell receptor (beta chain) stems from a study of blood T cells in healthy people across ages. Primed by a sample-barcoded 5' primer and a J-beta primer mix, a second PCR proceeded for about 6 to 11 cycles. TCRdb itself ran the 5' RACE reads through MiXCR, one entry per CDR3 protein. Of over a million distinct CDR3 sequences in the sample, less than 50% were seen once. Germline V gives CDR1 SGHDT, CDR2 YYEEEE. V lost 7 bases to trimming and J lost 3 bases; unmatched junction nucleotides: 3. This CDR3 has 13 residues. This clonotype has more than one count but fewer than ten. The J gene is TRBJ2-3, the V gene TRBV5-6, with 9 bases aligning to TRBD2. The sequence was collected from a woman aged 60-75 years in good health. Sequencing was performed on blood. The CDR3, as DNA: TGTGCCAGCCAAACTAGCGGGACAGATACGCAGTATTTT. Translated: CASQTSGTDTQYF.